These T cell receptor beta chains were read from a single sample in a study of cytomegalovirus exposure and HLA in healthy donors. Assay used: immunoSEQ multiplex PCR; TCRdb lists only in-frame clones, some missing. The clone table shows around 100,000 clones, with the ten largest holding around 3.4%. The material sequenced was PBMCs. These receptors were obtained from a woman aged 25 to 45 in good health and CMV-seronegative. CDR3s include the opening cysteine and the closing phenylalanine or tryptophan. Fields, in order: D gene, J gene, V gene, CDR3 length, CDR3 protein, CDR3 DNA. D genes are given only for firm matches.

TRBD2	TRBJ2-5	TRBV10-3	15	CAISESSGRGETQYF	TGTGCCATCAGTGAGTCGAGCGGGAGGGGGGAGACCCAGTACTTC
NA	TRBJ1-1	TRBV19	13	CASSLITSLEAFF	TGTGCCAGTAGTCTAATTACTTCCCTCGAGGCTTTCTTT
NA	TRBJ1-1	TRBV7-6	13	CASSEGGGTEAFF	TGTGCCAGCAGCGAAGGGGGGGGCACTGAAGCTTTCTTT
NA	TRBJ1-5	TRBV28	16	CASSLSAGISNQPQHF	TGTGCCAGCAGTTTATCTGCAGGTATAAGCAATCAGCCCCAGCATTTT
TRBD1	TRBJ1-1	TRBV2	14	CASGGQGINTEAFF	TGTGCCAGCGGGGGACAGGGCATTAACACTGAAGCTTTCTTT
NA	TRBJ1-5	TRBV6-1	15	CASSEPPGGNQPQHF	TGTGCCAGCAGTGAACCTCCAGGGGGCAATCAGCCCCAGCATTTT
NA	TRBJ2-2	TRBV6-5	15	CASRRGAANTGELFF	TGTGCCAGCAGACGGGGGGCCGCGAACACCGGGGAGCTGTTTTTT
TRBD1	TRBJ1-2	TRBV27	15	CASSLIGQGARGYTF	TGTGCCAGCAGTCTCATCGGACAGGGGGCGCGAGGCTACACCTTC
TRBD1	TRBJ2-6	TRBV9	17	CASSIDRGVSGANVLTF	TGTGCCAGCAGCATCGACAGGGGAGTATCTGGGGCCAACGTCCTGACTTTC
NA	TRBJ2-2	TRBV14	14	CASSHISVRGELFF	TGTGCCAGCAGCCATATTAGCGTAAGAGGGGAGCTGTTTTTT
TRBD2	TRBJ2-1	TRBV29-1	15	CSVVGTSGSYNEQFF	TGCAGCGTTGTCGGGACTAGCGGCTCCTACAATGAGCAGTTCTTC
TRBD1	TRBJ2-1	TRBV27	15	CASSLEGQALNEQFF	TGTGCCAGCAGTTTAGAGGGACAGGCCCTTAATGAGCAGTTCTTC
NA	TRBJ2-5	TRBV2	14	CATRARAGGETQYF	TGTGCCACGAGGGCCAGGGCCGGAGGGGAGACCCAGTACTTC
NA	TRBJ1-2	TRBV28	11	CAISTVYGYTF	TGTGCCATCTCGACAGTCTATGGCTACACCTTC
NA	TRBJ1-6	TRBV28	16	CASSLSRYSYNSPLHF	TGTGCCAGCAGTTTAAGCCGATACTCCTATAATTCACCCCTCCACTTT
TRBD1	TRBJ2-7	TRBV5-1	14	CASSLSGGSHEQYF	TGCGCCAGCAGCTTGTCAGGGGGCTCCCACGAGCAGTACTTC
TRBD1	TRBJ1-2	TRBV4-1	15	CASSQVTGAPYGYTF	TGCGCCAGCAGCCAAGTAACAGGGGCCCCCTATGGCTACACCTTC
TRBD2	TRBJ2-7	TRBV28	15	CASTPAGGNSYEQYF	TGTGCCAGCACCCCTGCCGGGGGGAACTCCTACGAGCAGTACTTC
NA	TRBJ1-1	TRBV2	14	CASIADRPHTEAFF	TGTGCCAGCATCGCCGACAGGCCCCACACTGAAGCTTTCTTT
TRBD1	TRBJ2-1	TRBV4-2	14	CASSQGNAGGVQFF	TGTGCCAGCAGCCAAGGGAACGCAGGGGGTGTGCAGTTCTTC
NA	TRBJ1-1	TRBV7-8	17	CASSPTPPGGGTTEAFF	TGTGCCAGCAGCCCCACCCCGCCGGGAGGGGGTACCACTGAAGCTTTCTTT
TRBD1	TRBJ2-7	TRBV6-5	16	CASSYTRDRASYEQYF	TGTGCCAGCAGTTATACCCGGGACAGGGCGTCCTACGAGCAGTACTTC
TRBD1	TRBJ2-5	TRBV28	16	CASSLPPTGTGETQYF	TGTGCCAGCAGTTTGCCCCCGACAGGGACCGGGGAGACCCAGTACTTC
TRBD1	TRBJ1-2	TRBV7-2	18	CASSLAGQGATTNYGYTF	TGTGCCAGCAGCTTAGCGGGACAGGGAGCTACAACTAACTATGGCTACACCTTC
TRBD1	TRBJ2-5	TRBV6-5	15	CASSSRTGSRGTQYF	TGTGCCAGCAGCTCTAGGACAGGGTCAAGGGGGACCCAGTACTTC
NA	TRBJ2-7	TRBV6-6	16	CASSGNAGEWSYEQYF	TGTGCCAGCAGCGGAAATGCAGGGGAATGGTCCTACGAGCAGTACTTC
NA	TRBJ1-1	TRBV5-3	15	CARSFPGGWNTEAFF	TGTGCCAGAAGCTTTCCGGGAGGATGGAACACTGAAGCTTTCTTT
NA	TRBJ2-7	TRBV14	14	CASSYDSSSYEQYF	TGTGCCAGCAGCTACGACAGCAGCTCCTACGAGCAGTACTTC